This is a list of T cell receptor beta chains from one sample in a study of shared T cell receptors in the human thymus. Sequenced by immunoSEQ multiplex PCR; TCRdb stores in-frame clones only, minus some. The table records about 660,000 clones, around 87% of them present only once. The data also belong to a second study, concerning human thymus T cells.

The sequenced sample was thymocytes. The receptors were sampled from a boy in the first two years of life with a congenital heart defect. CDR3s include the opening cysteine and the closing phenylalanine or tryptophan. Fields, in order: D gene, V gene, clone size, J gene, CDR3 protein, CDR3 DNA. A D gene is named only where the DNA matches it firmly. Not all rows give a size; the values are once, few, many and, for expanded clones, a class.

>NA|TRBV28|few|TRBJ1-3
CASTVFSGNTIYF
TGTGCCAGCACTGTGTTCTCTGGAAACACCATATATTTT
>NA|TRBV5-1|NA|TRBJ1-1
CASSLDQSAGEAFF
TGCGCCAGCAGCTTGGACCAGAGTGCCGGGGAAGCTTTCTTT
>NA|TRBV30|NA|TRBJ2-3
CAWSTLIGATDTQYF
TGTGCCTGGAGTACCCTAATTGGAGCCACAGATACGCAGTATTTT
>NA|TRBV28|NA|TRBJ1-5
CASSWKTTKLWQPQHF
TGTGCCAGCAGTTGGAAAACGACAAAATTGTGGCAGCCCCAGCATTTT
>NA|TRBV25-1|once|TRBJ2-3
CASSEGGGTDTQYF
TGTGCCAGCAGTGAAGGAGGAGGCACAGATACGCAGTATTTT
>NA|TRBV19|NA|TRBJ2-6
CASTHQGSQGSGANVLTF
TGTGCCAGTACCCACCAAGGGTCACAGGGCTCTGGGGCCAACGTCCTGACTTTC
>NA|TRBV25-1|NA|TRBJ1-1
CASSDWGLNTEAFF
TGTGCCAGCAGTGATTGGGGGCTGAACACTGAAGCTTTCTTT
>TRBD1|TRBV10-3|NA|TRBJ1-2
CAISGGQGKRYTF
TGTGCCATCAGTGGGGGACAGGGGAAGCGCTACACCTTC
>NA|TRBV15|NA|TRBJ1-1
CATSIRGNTEAFF
TGTGCCACCAGCATCAGAGGGAACACTGAAGCTTTCTTT
>NA|TRBV5-1|NA|TRBJ2-6
CASSDRFSGANVLTF
TGCGCCAGCAGCGATCGGTTTTCTGGGGCCAACGTCCTGACTTTC
>TRBD1|TRBV27|NA|TRBJ2-3
CASSQDRDTDTQYF
TGTGCCAGCAGTCAGGACAGGGATACAGATACGCAGTATTTT
>NA|TRBV10-1|NA|TRBJ2-1
CASSESGGEQFF
TGCGCCAGCAGTGAGAGCGGAGGAGAGCAGTTCTTC
>NA|TRBV5-4|once|TRBJ1-2
CASSPPPGRTNYGYTF
TGTGCCAGCAGCCCCCCCCCGGGCAGGACAAACTATGGCTACACCTTC
>TRBD2|TRBV10-3|NA|TRBJ2-1
CAGGDEQFF
TGTGCCGGGGGGGATGAGCAGTTCTTC
>NA|TRBV7-9|NA|TRBJ1-3
CASSFGLFPPGNTIYF
TGTGCCAGCAGCTTCGGGTTGTTCCCTCCTGGAAACACCATATATTTT
>NA|TRBV9|NA|TRBJ2-7
CASSDHDPSGQGGSDEQYF
TGTGCCAGCAGCGACCACGACCCCAGTGGGCAGGGGGGTTCGGACGAGCAGTACTTC
>TRBD2|TRBV28|once|TRBJ2-3
CASSLALAGPLQYF
TGTGCCAGCAGTTTAGCCCTAGCGGGGCCTCTGCAGTATTTT
>NA|TRBV6-5|NA|TRBJ2-7
CASGQIYEQYF
TGTGCCAGCGGACAGATCTACGAGCAGTACTTC
>NA|TRBV27|once|TRBJ1-5
CASSFKGELNQPQHF
TGTGCCAGCAGTTTCAAAGGGGAACTCAATCAGCCCCAGCATTTT
>TRBD2|TRBV5-4|NA|TRBJ2-7
CASSSRTSGSEQYF
TGTGCCAGCAGTTCCCGGACTAGCGGGAGCGAGCAGTACTTC
>NA|TRBV5-4|NA|TRBJ2-1
CASSFEGFSQFF
TGTGCCAGCAGCTTTGAGGGATTTAGCCAGTTCTTC
>TRBD2|TRBV4-2|NA|TRBJ2-7
CASSQDRTSGGEAYEQYF
TGTGCCAGCAGCCAAGACCGGACTAGCGGGGGGGAAGCCTACGAGCAGTACTTC
>NA|TRBV19|NA|TRBJ2-1
CASQQGIRDEQFF
TGTGCCAGTCAACAGGGAATTCGGGATGAGCAGTTCTTC
>NA|TRBV27|NA|TRBJ1-5
CASSLSMYSGPQHF
TGTGCCAGCAGTTTATCGATGTATTCCGGGCCCCAGCATTTT
>TRBD2|TRBV13|NA|TRBJ2-3
CASSLIGTSPDWKSTDTQYF
TGTGCCAGCAGCTTAATTGGGACTAGCCCCGACTGGAAGAGTACAGATACGCAGTATTTT
>TRBD1|TRBV28|NA|TRBJ2-7
CASSLIDRGPRNPYEQYF
TGTGCCAGCAGTTTAATAGACAGGGGGCCCCGGAACCCCTACGAGCAGTACTTC
>NA|TRBV4-3|once|TRBJ2-7
CASSHVRYYEQYF
TGCGCCAGCAGCCATGTCCGGTACTACGAGCAGTACTTC
>TRBD2|TRBV7-8|once|TRBJ2-7
CASSQRANPKKGLAYYEQYF
TGTGCCAGCAGCCAACGCGCGAATCCGAAAAAGGGACTAGCCTACTACGAGCAGTACTTC
>NA|TRBV4-3|NA|TRBJ2-7
CASSQDSQISYEQYF
TGCGCCAGCAGCCAGGACAGCCAGATTTCCTACGAGCAGTACTTC
>TRBD1|TRBV4-3|NA|TRBJ2-7
CASSLRTGGGLYEQYF
TGCGCCAGCAGCCTTAGGACAGGGGGGGGATTGTACGAGCAGTACTTC
>NA|TRBV19|NA|TRBJ2-1
CASNQENGEQFF
TGTGCCAGTAATCAAGAGAACGGTGAGCAGTTCTTC
>TRBD1|TRBV28|NA|TRBJ2-1
CASSSRDRYYNEQFF
TGTGCCAGCAGTTCCCGGGACAGGTACTACAATGAGCAGTTCTTC
>TRBD2|TRBV4-3|NA|TRBJ2-3
CASSQDRSGGSGAQYF
TGCGCCAGCAGCCAAGATCGAAGCGGGGGCTCGGGGGCGCAGTATTTT
>NA|TRBV9|once|TRBJ1-1
CASSVAGYMNTEAFF
TGTGCCAGCAGCGTTGCGGGGTACATGAACACTGAAGCTTTCTTT
>NA|TRBV4-3|NA|TRBJ2-7
CASSPNGGTYYEQYF
TGCGCCAGCAGCCCTAACGGGGGAACCTACTACGAGCAGTACTTC
>TRBD2|TRBV7-6|NA|TRBJ2-7
CASSLALADSYEQYF
TGTGCCAGCAGCTTAGCACTAGCGGACTCCTACGAGCAGTACTTC
>NA|TRBV7-9|NA|TRBJ2-3
CASSLGTPFTDTQYF
TGTGCCAGCAGCCTGGGGACACCGTTCACAGATACGCAGTATTTT
>NA|TRBV29-1|NA|TRBJ2-1
CSALAENNEQFF
TGCAGCGCCTTAGCGGAAAACAATGAGCAGTTCTTC
>TRBD2|TRBV28|few|TRBJ2-1
CASSLRTSGSYNEQFF
TGTGCCAGCAGCCTTAGGACTAGCGGGAGTTACAATGAGCAGTTCTTC
>NA|TRBV6-5|NA|TRBJ2-3
CASSYRRSPGDTQYF
TGTGCCAGCAGTTACCGGCGGTCACCGGGGGATACGCAGTATTTT
>TRBD2|TRBV29-1|NA|TRBJ2-1
CSVEGLGGAEQFF
TGCAGCGTTGAGGGACTAGGCGGGGCTGAGCAGTTCTTC
>TRBD1|TRBV4-2|NA|TRBJ1-2
CASSPGQGQNEVRGYTF
TGTGCCAGCAGCCCCGGACAGGGGCAGAATGAGGTGCGGGGCTACACCTTC
>NA|TRBV5-8|NA|TRBJ1-2
CASSVGEQLNPTNYGYTF
TGTGCCAGCAGCGTAGGGGAACAGTTGAACCCGACGAACTATGGCTACACCTTC
>NA|TRBV5-1|NA|TRBJ2-7
CASSLEGLYYEQYF
TGCGCCAGCAGCTTGGAGGGGCTCTACTACGAGCAGTACTTC
>TRBD1|TRBV6-6|once|TRBJ1-5
CASSWDRGEPQHF
TGTGCCAGCAGTTGGGACAGGGGAGAGCCCCAGCATTTT
>NA|TRBV29-1|NA|TRBJ2-5
CSVDETTQETQYF
TGCAGCGTTGATGAGACTACCCAAGAGACCCAGTACTTC
>NA|TRBV7-8|NA|TRBJ2-1
CASSLAERGISYNEQFF
TGTGCCAGCAGCTTAGCAGAACGGGGAATCTCCTACAATGAGCAGTTCTTC
>NA|TRBV20-1|NA|TRBJ2-7
CSASLLDEQYF
TGCAGTGCGAGCCTTCTAGACGAGCAGTACTTC
>NA|TRBV4-3|NA|TRBJ2-1
CASSQGRASGRYNEQFF
TGCGCCAGCAGCCAAGGGAGGGCTTCGGGGAGGTACAATGAGCAGTTCTTC
>NA|TRBV6-5|NA|TRBJ1-5
CASSSGENQPQHF
TGTGCCAGCAGCTCAGGGGAAAATCAGCCCCAGCATTTT
>TRBD1|TRBV4-3|NA|TRBJ1-2
CASSQERQGHYGYTF
TGCGCCAGCAGCCAAGAGAGACAGGGCCACTATGGCTACACCTTC
>NA|TRBV5-1|once|TRBJ1-5
CASSLVGGFNQPQHF
TGCGCCAGCAGCTTGGTGGGGGGTTTTAATCAGCCCCAGCATTTT
>TRBD1|TRBV27|NA|TRBJ2-2
CASSYYRGTGELFF
TGTGCCAGCAGTTATTACAGGGGGACCGGGGAGCTGTTTTTT
>TRBD1|TRBV25-1|NA|TRBJ1-6
CASSEWRTGYNSPLHF
TGTGCCAGCAGTGAATGGAGGACAGGGTATAATTCCCCCCTCCACTTT
>NA|TRBV7-9|NA|TRBJ2-3
CASSPAPGLTPFTDTQYF
TGTGCCAGCAGCCCCGCCCCCGGACTAACCCCTTTCACAGATACGCAGTATTTT
>TRBD1|TRBV28|NA|TRBJ2-5
CASTWDREETQYF
TGTGCCAGCACCTGGGACAGGGAAGAGACCCAGTACTTC
>TRBD1|TRBV28|NA|TRBJ1-5
CASSLQGDSLEKPGGQPQHF
TGTGCCAGCAGTTTACAGGGGGACAGCCTTGAAAAACCGGGCGGTCAGCCCCAGCATTTT
>TRBD1|TRBV28|NA|TRBJ1-1
CASRPDREKVTEAFF
TGTGCCAGCAGACCAGACAGGGAAAAGGTCACTGAAGCTTTCTTT
>NA|TRBV5-6|NA|TRBJ2-5
CASRHGWQETQYF
TGTGCCAGCAGACACGGGTGGCAAGAGACCCAGTACTTC